This T cell receptor (beta chain) stems from a study of T cells in Graves' hyperthyroidism and ophthalmopathy. Regions amplified from RNA transcripts were the TCR beta CDR3 regions. HTBI primers were the set used in a first-round RT-PCR of the TCR CDR3. One entry per CDR3 protein, called by TCRdb with MiXCR from the multiplex PCR reads. This sample carries about 290,000 distinct CDR3 sequences, about an eighth of them seen once, and the ten largest clones take 7.8%. This clonotype has a count of ten or more. CDR3 size: 17 residues. Germline CDR1 and CDR2: KGHDR and SFDVKD. Trimming removed 6 bases from V and 4 bases from J; junction bases left unmatched: 10.

The TCR originated in a woman aged 25 to 39 with Graves' hyperthyroidism that later progressed to Graves' ophthalmopathy. This sequence joins TRBV24-1 and TRBJ2-1; TRBD2 matches 11 bases. The sample consisted of blood. The DNA for the CDR3 is TGTGCCACCAGTCCCCCCCCGGGACTAGCGGAGTACAATGAGCAGTTCTTC. Encoded protein: CATSPPPGLAEYNEQFF.